The 22 T cell receptor beta chains below were found in one sample sequenced in a study of CXCR4 blockade with PD-1 therapy in pancreatic cancer. Assay used: immunoSEQ multiplex PCR; TCRdb lists only in-frame clones, some missing. Of 5,000 or so clones listed, less than 50% are singletons. Sequenced input: tumor tissue. All receptors come from a human donor with pancreatic ductal adenocarcinoma.

This clone occurred a few times. The chain recombines TRBV9 with TRBJ1-1; 7 nucleotides align to TRBD1. In germline, CDR1 is SGDLS, CDR2 YYNGEE. The CDR3 is 14 residues long. The V segment lost 5 bases and the J segment 1 base; nucleotides outside the gene matches: 5. The CDR3 DNA follows: TGTGCCAGCAGACCAGGGACAGAGAACACTGAAGCTTTCTTT. The encoded protein is CASRPGTENTEAFF.

This clone has just a few counts. The chain recombines TRBV19 with TRBJ2-5; no clear D. V lost 2 bases, J lost 5 bases, and 3 bases lay in between. The CDR3 extends over 11 amino acids. The germline gives CDR1 LNHDA, CDR2 SQIVND (reference sequence). CDR3 region: CASSIMETQYF. CDR3 in DNA: TGTGCCAGTAGTATAATGGAGACCCAGTACTTC.

This rearrangement joins TRBV6-8 to TRBJ2-7; 11 positions agree with TRBD1. Germline CDR1 reads MNHGY; CDR2 reads SAAAGT. The CDR3 extends over 14 amino acids. V lost 5 bases and J lost 6; bases outside the gene matches: 6. The CDR3: CASSPWTGGSEQYF. Here the CDR3 DNA reads TGTGCCAGCAGTCCCTGGACAGGGGGCAGCGAGCAGTACTTC.

The chain carries TRBV28 and TRBJ1-4; D call uncertain. V lost 8 bases, J lost 4 bases, and 11 bases lay in between. Per germline, CDR1 MDHEN and CDR2 SYDVKM. The CDR3 is 13 residues long. The CDR3 bases are TGTGCCAGCTACGGGCGGAATAATGAAAAACTGTTTTTT. It is translated as CASYGRNNEKLFF.

This rearrangement joins TRBV12-5 to TRBJ2-1; possible D gene TRBD2, 5 bases. The CDR3 is 17 amino acids. V was pared by 0 bases and J by 5 bases, with 17 bases between. The germline gives CDR1 LGHNT, CDR2 FRNRAP. The CDR3 nucleotides are TGTGCTAGTGGTTTGGTAGCTCGCAGCGGTCTGGACAATGAGCAGTTCTTC. This codes for CASGLVARSGLDNEQFF.

The chain joins TRBV10-2 to TRBJ2-7, with a possible D match to TRBD2 (7 bases). V was clipped by 3 bases and J by 2 bases, with 11 bases between them. CDR3 size: 14 residues. CDR1 is WSHSY, CDR2 SAAADI, per germline. Here the CDR3 DNA reads TGCGCCAGCAGTGACTCCGGGGGGCCCTACGAGCAGTACTTC. Its translation: CASSDSGGPYEQYF.

CDR3 nucleotide sequence: TGTGCCAGCAGTGAGGGGGGGACAAGAAGCGAGCAGTACTTC. This gives the protein CASSEGGTRSEQYF. This chain connects TRBV6-7 to TRBJ2-7; weak D call: TRBD2 (7 bases). TRBV6-7 belongs to the ORF category, with a function that is uncertain. V lost 5 bases, J lost 6 bases, and 17 bases lay in between. CDR3 length: 14 amino acids.

The chain combines TRBV19 with TRBJ1-6; the match to TRBD1 covers 7 bases. The CDR3 runs 15 residues. V was clipped by 3 bases and J by 7 bases; unmatched bases: 6. CDR1 LNHDA and CDR2 SQIVND come from the germline V gene (reference sequence). In DNA form, the CDR3 reads TGTGCCAGTAGTATCGACGGACAGGCCAATTCACCCCTCCACTTT. Protein sequence: CASSIDGQANSPLHF.

Remarks on this clone: A junction end diverges from the germline sequence, so it may reflect a read error. The CDR3 region is CASSHRVTEAFF. The CDR3 nucleotides read TGTGCCAGTAGCCACAGGGTCACTGAAGCTTTCTTT. The chain joins TRBV14 to TRBJ1-1, with D possibly TRBD1 on 6 matching bases. Looked up from germline, CDR1 is SGHDN and CDR2 is FVKESK. CDR3 length: 12 amino acids.

This clone was counted only a few times. The chain combines TRBV1 with TRBJ2-4; TRBD2 reflects the table's D call only, with no check against the DNA. TRBV1 is marked as a pseudogene. The CDR3 is 18 amino acids. CDR3 residues: CASSQDWIAGGSKNIQYF. The CDR3 DNA reads TGCGCCAGCAGCCAAGATTGGATAGCGGGAGGTTCCAAAAACATTCAGTACTTC.

The chain carries TRBV6-8 and TRBJ1-4; 11 bases align to TRBD1. Germline CDR1 is MNHGY and CDR2 is SAAAGT. The CDR3 runs to 16 residues. The V segment lost 5 bases and the J segment 8 bases; nucleotides outside the gene matches: 10. The CDR3 nucleotides are TGTGCCAGCAGTCCTTCCGGGACAGGGGGTGGAGAAAAACTGTTTTTT. This codes for CASSPSGTGGGEKLFF.

The chain links TRBV15 to TRBJ2-5; D unresolved. The CDR3 is 16 amino acids. Trimming removed 0 bases from V and 1 base from J, with 12 bases in between. Germline CDR1 reads LNHNV; CDR2 reads YYDKDF (reference sequence). The DNA of the CDR3 is TGTGCCACCAGCAGAGATAGAGAGGCGGTCCAAGAGACCCAGTACTTC. Translated, it gives CATSRDREAVQETQYF.

This clone was counted only a few times. The chain carries TRBV19 and TRBJ1-1, with 9 nucleotides matching TRBD1. V lost 5 bases and J lost 13; bases outside the gene matches: 11. The germline V gene has CDR1 LNHDA and CDR2 SQIVND (reference sequence). The CDR3 is made up of 13 amino acids. The CDR3 bases are TGTGCCAGTAGTCCAGGACAGGGGCGGTTTGTTTTCTTT. Its protein is CASSPGQGRFVFF.

The chain has TRBV18 and TRBJ1-4; D may be TRBD1 (5 bases). The germline V gene has CDR1 KGHSH and CDR2 LQKENI. With 3 bases removed from V and 5 bases from J, the gap between germline ends came to 10 bases. CDR3 length equals 14 residues. The CDR3 region has the DNA TGTGCCAGCTCACCGGGACGAGGGAATGAAAAACTGTTTTTT. Protein sequence: CASSPGRGNEKLFF.

Only a few counts were recorded for this clone. The rearrangement uses TRBV5-1 and TRBJ1-1; TRBD1 aligns across 11 bases. V was pared by 5 bases and J by 7 bases, with 7 bases of the junction left unmatched. The germline CDR1 and CDR2 sequences are SGHRS and YFSETQ. The CDR3 spans 14 residues. The CDR3 sequence: CASRGTGGKVEAFF. The DNA for the CDR3 is TGCGCCAGCAGAGGGACAGGGGGAAAGGTTGAAGCTTTCTTT.

The chain joins TRBV5-1 to TRBJ1-1; 9 nucleotides match TRBD1. Per the germline V gene, CDR1 is SGHRS and CDR2 is YFSETQ. V shed 4 bases and J 3 bases; nucleotides not matched to a gene: 7. The CDR3 loop spans 15 amino acids. CDR3: CASSPGQGWDTEAFF. The CDR3, as DNA: TGCGCCAGCAGCCCTGGACAGGGGTGGGACACTGAAGCTTTCTTT.

In the case of this clone: At one end, the junction sequence differs from germline, possibly due to a read error. CDR3 in DNA: TGTGCCAGCCAATCATTCAGGGACCCAGATACGCAGTGTTTT. Amino acid sequence: CASQSFRDPDTQCF. The chain couples TRBV27 to TRBJ2-3; D may correspond to TRBD1 or TRBD2 (5 bases each). CDR1 is MNHEY and CDR2 is SMNVEV in the germline V gene (reference sequence). The CDR3 has 14 residues.

This clone was detected a few times. The rearrangement links TRBV6-8 to TRBJ2-1; D may be TRBD2 (6 bases). In germline, CDR1 is MNHGY, CDR2 SAAAGT. V was trimmed by 3 bases and J by 12 bases, leaving 12 bases between them. There are 12 residues in the CDR3. This CDR3 is CASSYSGGAQFF. In nucleotides, the CDR3 is TGTGCCAGCAGTTATTCTGGCGGGGCGCAGTTCTTC.

The chain is built from TRBV18 and TRBJ1-5; D uncertain. Per the germline V gene, CDR1 is KGHSH and CDR2 is LQKENI. This CDR3 is 13 amino acids long. V was pared by 3 bases and J by 0 bases, with 3 bases between. The CDR3 DNA reads TGTGCCAGCTCACCGAATAGCAATCAGCCCCAGCATTTT. Protein: CASSPNSNQPQHF.

The rearrangement joins TRBV28 to TRBJ2-7, with 13 bases fitting TRBD2. This CDR3 comprises 13 residues. Trimming at V came to 7 bases and at J to 9 bases, leaving 6 bases not matched to a gene. Germline assignment: CDR1 MDHEN and CDR2 SYDVKM. The CDR3 region has the DNA TGTGCCAGCACACTAGCGGGAGGGCCGGGGCAGTACTTC. It yields the protein CASTLAGGPGQYF.

V is TRBV29-1 and J is TRBJ1-3; no definite D call. There are 15 residues in the CDR3. Germline values: CDR1 SQVTM, CDR2 ANQGSEA. Trimming removed 0 bases at V and 0 bases at J, with 9 bases between. CDR3 nucleotides: TGCAGCGTTGAAGATCAGAGGTTCTCTGGAAACACCATATATTTT. It translates to CSVEDQRFSGNTIYF.

This clone was seen a handful of times. The CDR3 region has the DNA TGTGCCAGTAGTATACAGGGTCCCGGGGAGCTGTTTTTT. Translation: CASSIQGPGELFF. J is TRBJ2-2 and V is TRBV19; TRBD1 is a possible D gene (5 bases). Trimming pared 2 bases from V and 6 bases from J, leaving 7 bases between. This CDR3 comprises 13 residues. The germline gives CDR1 LNHDA, CDR2 SQIVND (reference sequence).